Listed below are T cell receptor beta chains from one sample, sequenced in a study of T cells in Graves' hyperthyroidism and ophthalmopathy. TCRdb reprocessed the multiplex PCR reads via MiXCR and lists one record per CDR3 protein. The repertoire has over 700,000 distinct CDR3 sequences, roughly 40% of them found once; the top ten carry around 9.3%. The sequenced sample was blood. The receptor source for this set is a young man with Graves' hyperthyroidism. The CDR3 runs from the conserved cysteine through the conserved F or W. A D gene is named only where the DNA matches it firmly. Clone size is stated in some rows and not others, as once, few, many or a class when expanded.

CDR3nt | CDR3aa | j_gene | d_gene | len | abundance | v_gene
TGTGCCAGCAGCCCGGTGTACGAGCAGTACTTC | CASSPVYEQYF | TRBJ2-7 | . | 11 | many | TRBV7-9
TGTGCCACCAGTGACCCCGGGACCGGGGAGGACCAGTACTTC | CATSDPGTGEDQYF | TRBJ2-5 | . | 14 | . | TRBV24-1
TGTGCCAGCAGTCCACTACTAGGGCAGGGACAAGAGACCCAGTACTTC | CASSPLLGQGQETQYF | TRBJ2-5 | . | 16 | . | TRBV6-1
TGTGCCAGTAGTATAACCGGACTAGCGGTCTACGAGCAGTACTTC | CASSITGLAVYEQYF | TRBJ2-7 | TRBD2 | 15 | many | TRBV19
TGTGCCAGCAGTTTCGATAGGGCGCCCCATGGCTACACCTTC | CASSFDRAPHGYTF | TRBJ1-2 | . | 14 | . | TRBV28
TGCAGCGTCGGGGACAGGGGCGAGCAGTACTTC | CSVGDRGEQYF | TRBJ2-7 | TRBD1 | 11 | . | TRBV29-1
TGCAGCGTTGAACGAGAGGGTGGCTACACCTTC | CSVEREGGYTF | TRBJ1-2 | . | 11 | many | TRBV29-1
TGTGCCAGCAGTACACGAGGGGTGAACACTGAAGCTTTCTTT | CASSTRGVNTEAFF | TRBJ1-1 | . | 14 | . | TRBV12-3/TRBV12-4
TGTGCCACCAGCAGTTACGGACAGTCCACCTCCTACGAGCAGTACTTC | CATSSYGQSTSYEQYF | TRBJ2-7 | . | 16 | . | TRBV15
TGTGCCAGCACTCCCGGAGGGGGTGGCAATCAGCCCCAGCATTTT | CASTPGGGGNQPQHF | TRBJ1-5 | . | 15 | . | TRBV6-5
TGTGCCACCTGGGGGACAGCCTATGGCTACACCTTC | CATWGTAYGYTF | TRBJ1-2 | TRBD1 | 12 | few | TRBV24-1
TGTGCCAGCACCAGGGACAGGGACTACGAGCAGTACTTC | CASTRDRDYEQYF | TRBJ2-7 | TRBD1 | 13 | many | TRBV7-9
TGTGCCAGCAGTCTTCCTTCGGGGTACGACACTGAAGCTTTCTTT | CASSLPSGYDTEAFF | TRBJ1-1 | . | 15 | few | TRBV9
TGTGCCAGTAGTATGGAACAGGGTTCCTACGAGCAGTACTTC | CASSMEQGSYEQYF | TRBJ2-7 | . | 14 | . | TRBV19
TGTGCCAGCAGCCCGAGCGGGGCAGAAGAGACCCAGTACTTC | CASSPSGAEETQYF | TRBJ2-5 | TRBD2 | 14 | many | TRBV7-3
TGTGCCAGCAGCTACGAGGGGACTTTGTCCTACGAGCAGTACTTC | CASSYEGTLSYEQYF | TRBJ2-7 | . | 15 | . | TRBV5-5
TGTGCCAGCAGTTCGATCCTCTATGAAAAACTGTTTTTT | CASSSILYEKLFF | TRBJ1-4 | . | 13 | . | TRBV12-3/TRBV12-4
TGTGCCAGCACTCGGACAGCGAACACCGGGGAGCTGTTTTTT | CASTRTANTGELFF | TRBJ2-2 | . | 14 | . | TRBV12-3/TRBV12-4
TGTGCCACCAGCACCAGCCTTAGGCCTATCACCAGGAGCAATCAGCCCCAGCATTTT | CATSTSLRPITRSNQPQHF | TRBJ1-5 | . | 19 | . | TRBV15
TGCGCCAGCAGCTTGGAGCACAGGTCGATCTACGAGCAGTACTTC | CASSLEHRSIYEQYF | TRBJ2-7 | . | 15 | few | TRBV5-1
TGCAGTGCTAGTAGGTCTGAAGCTTTCTTT | CSASRSEAFF | TRBJ1-1 | . | 10 | few | TRBV20-1
TGTGCCAGCAGAGAGGACCGGAACACTGAAGCTTTCTTT | CASREDRNTEAFF | TRBJ1-1 | . | 13 | many | TRBV2
TGCAGCGTTGAAGTAGGGACAGGGAAGATATCTGGAAACACCATATATTTT | CSVEVGTGKISGNTIYF | TRBJ1-3 | TRBD1 | 17 | many | TRBV29-1
TGTGCCAGCAGCTTGGAGCTAGCGGCCACCTACGAGCAGTACTTC | CASSLELAATYEQYF | TRBJ2-7 | TRBD2 | 15 | . | TRBV7-2
TGTGCCAGCAGCAGGACAGGGTCCTCGAACACCGGGGAGCTGTTTTTT | CASSRTGSSNTGELFF | TRBJ2-2 | TRBD1 | 16 | . | TRBV7-2
TGTGCCAGCAGTCCCCCGGGGAGGCACGAAAAACTGTTTTTT | CASSPPGRHEKLFF | TRBJ1-4 | . | 14 | . | TRBV4-2
TGTGCCACCAGCCGCTACCAGTTTCTCGGGCAGCCCCAGCATTTT | CATSRYQFLGQPQHF | TRBJ1-5 | . | 15 | . | TRBV15
TGTGCCAGCAGCTTGACAGGAGTCGACTACGAGCAGTACTTC | CASSLTGVDYEQYF | TRBJ2-7 | . | 14 | . | TRBV9
TGTGCCAGCAGCCCAACAGGGACATATAATGAAAAACTGTTTTTT | CASSPTGTYNEKLFF | TRBJ1-4 | . | 15 | many | TRBV7-9
TGTGCCAGCAGCTTAGCTAGCGGGAGGGCCCACTTC | CASSLASGRAHF | TRBJ2-7 | TRBD2 | 12 | many | TRBV7-2
TGTGCCACCGACCCCGAGTATAGCAATCAGCCCCAGCATTTT | CATDPEYSNQPQHF | TRBJ1-5 | . | 14 | few | TRBV10-3
TGTGCCAGCACCTACGACACTGAAGCTTTCTTT | CASTYDTEAFF | TRBJ1-1 | . | 11 | few | TRBV12-3/TRBV12-4
TGTGCCAGCAGCTCGGACAGGGGGCTTCGGACCCAGCATTTT | CASSSDRGLRTQHF | TRBJ1-5 | TRBD1 | 14 | . | TRBV6-2/TRBV6-3
TGTGCCAGCAGACCCCCGTCTGGCGAGGGAGAGACCCAGTACTTC | CASRPPSGEGETQYF | TRBJ2-5 | . | 15 | . | TRBV11-2
TGTGCCAGCCTACCGGCCCCGAATGTGTGGACAGGGGTTGAAGCTTTCTTT | CASLPAPNVWTGVEAFF | TRBJ1-1 | TRBD1 | 17 | . | TRBV2